The rows below give T cell receptor beta chains drawn from one sample of a study of metastatic and nonmetastatic thyroid tumors. From the PCR reads, TCRdb re-called clones with MiXCR. The sample has over 50,000 clones, less than 30% seen once; the top ten hold less than 20%. Sample: blood. These receptors were obtained from a female donor with papillary thyroid cancer or a benign thyroid nodule (not recorded which). Some clones in this sample may be carry-over from other donors' samples. Each CDR3 is given without its conserved first and last residue.

V	J	CDR3
TRBV6-1	TRBJ2-7	ASSEGLAADPAGEQY
TRBV20-1	TRBJ2-7	SDRPLAGPLAEQY
TRBV6-6	TRBJ2-2	ASSYWLRAAFGELF
TRBV2	TRBJ1-4	ASSVKEGAGEKLF
TRBV9	TRBJ1-4	ASSVDSGRRFEKLF
TRBV5-1	TRBJ1-3	ASSFVGIGNTIY
TRBV4-2	TRBJ1-5	ASSGKTGSNQPQH
TRBV3-1	TRBJ1-2	ASSAPDGPNYGYT
TRBV2	TRBJ2-7	ASSLRQPSEGEQY
TRBV20-1	TRBJ1-3	SARPGQASPHSGNTIY
TRBV6-1	TRBJ1-2	ASSEAQPDVYGYT
TRBV27	TRBJ2-7	ASSFGGARTYEQY
TRBV4-2	TRBJ1-4	ASSRTKGLTNEKLF
TRBV15	TRBJ2-7	ATSRDRLAPYEQY
TRBV20-1	TRBJ1-1	SASRADRETEAF
TRBV5-6	TRBJ1-2	ASSLEGRIYGYT
TRBV7-8	TRBJ2-7	ASSMRDRSEFD
TRBV5-1	TRBJ1-1	ASSFGWEDTEAF
TRBV3-1	TRBJ2-7	ASSLRTSGLAYEQY
TRBV10-3	TRBJ1-2	AISESIQGSSNYGYT
TRBV11-3	TRBJ2-3	ASSLASGSTDTQY
TRBV11-3	TRBJ2-5	ASSSWKQETQY
TRBV10-1	TRBJ2-1	ASSRGTQNEQF
TRBV6-1	TRBJ2-1	ASTAFSYNEQF
TRBV11-2	TRBJ1-2	ASSLKRGPAYYGYT
TRBV7-2	TRBJ1-2	ASSFRDDYGYT
TRBV2	TRBJ2-3	ASSAQTSGIDTQY
TRBV12-3/TRBV12-4	TRBJ1-3	ASSTAPSGNTIY
TRBV30	TRBJ1-2	AWTGQKSEGSFYGYT
TRBV6-2/TRBV6-3	TRBJ2-5	ASSYTGGAKKTQY
TRBV12-3/TRBV12-4	TRBJ2-7	ASSFGTSYEQY
TRBV28	TRBJ2-7	ASSLSGYEQY
TRBV20-1	TRBJ1-2	SAKSPQGAGYGYT
TRBV28	TRBJ1-5	ASSSRQGHQPQH
TRBV11-2	TRBJ2-3	ASSSITSTDTQY
TRBV2	TRBJ2-5	ASSGTGGGETQY
TRBV7-8	TRBJ1-6	ASSPTSSNSPLH
TRBV9	TRBJ2-2	ASSGGTVANTGELF
TRBV6-2/TRBV6-3	TRBJ2-7	ASSRTAGSYEQY
TRBV7-2	TRBJ1-1	ASSLIGAGTEAF
TRBV4-1	TRBJ2-7	ASSQEPGAYEQY